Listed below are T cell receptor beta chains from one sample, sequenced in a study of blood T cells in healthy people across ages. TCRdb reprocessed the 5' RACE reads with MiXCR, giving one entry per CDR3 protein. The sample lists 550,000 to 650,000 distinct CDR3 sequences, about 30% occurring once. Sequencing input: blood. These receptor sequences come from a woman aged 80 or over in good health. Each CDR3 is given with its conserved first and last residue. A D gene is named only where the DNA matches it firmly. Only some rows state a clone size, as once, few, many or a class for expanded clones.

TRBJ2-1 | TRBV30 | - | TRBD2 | TGTGCCTGCTCGGGAGGACTAGTCTACAATGAGCAGTTCTTC | CACSGGLVYNEQFF
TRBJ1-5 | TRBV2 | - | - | TGTGCCAGCAGTGTTAGTCTTCACAATCAGCCCCAGCATTTT | CASSVSLHNQPQHF
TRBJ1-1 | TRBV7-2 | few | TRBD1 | TGTGCCAGCAGCTTAGGACAGGGGGCTCGACGGGGTAAAGGGGCTGAAGCTTTCTTT | CASSLGQGARRGKGAEAFF
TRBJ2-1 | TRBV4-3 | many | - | TGCGCCAGCAGCCAAGAGAGGTGGGGGAACCCCTACAATGAGCAGTTCTTC | CASSQERWGNPYNEQFF
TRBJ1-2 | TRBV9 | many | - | TGTGCCAGCAGCGTAGGGGCGGGAAGCTATGGCTACACCTTC | CASSVGAGSYGYTF
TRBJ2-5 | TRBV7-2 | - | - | TGTGCCAGCAGCTTAGTTCTGGGGTCCGAAGAGACCCAGTACTTC | CASSLVLGSEETQYF
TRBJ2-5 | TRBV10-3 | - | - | TGTGCCATCAGGTTGGGGGATCAAGAGACCCAGTACTTC | CAIRLGDQETQYF
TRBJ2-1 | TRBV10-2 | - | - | TGCGCCAGCAGCTCGGCGGGGCCTTACAATGAGCAGTTCTTC | CASSSAGPYNEQFF
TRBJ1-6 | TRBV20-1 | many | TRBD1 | TGCAGTGCTCTGGGACAGGGTGGTTCACCCCTCCACTTT | CSALGQGGSPLHF
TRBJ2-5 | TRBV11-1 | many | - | TGTGCCAGCAGCTTGCAACTCTTCATGGAGACCCAGTACTTC | CASSLQLFMETQYF
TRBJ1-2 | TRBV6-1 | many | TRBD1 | TGTGCCAGCAGCGTCAGGGGGCTCCCGGCATTGTATGGCTACACCTTC | CASSVRGLPALYGYTF
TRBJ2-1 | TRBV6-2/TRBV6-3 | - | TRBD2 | TGTGCCAGCAGTTACTCAGCGGGAGAGCACAATGAGCAGTTCTTC | CASSYSAGEHNEQFF
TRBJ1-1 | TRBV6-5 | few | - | TGTGCCAGCAGTTCCTTTACCGAAACTTTCTTT | CASSSFTETFF
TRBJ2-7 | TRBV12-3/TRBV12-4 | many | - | TGTGCCAGCAGTTTGGACGGAGGGTCGAACTACGAGCAGTACTTC | CASSLDGGSNYEQYF
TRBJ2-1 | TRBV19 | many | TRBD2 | TGTGCCAGTAGTGCTCAGCAAGGACTAGCGGGGGGGAGCTCCTACAATGAGCAGTTCTTC | CASSAQQGLAGGSSYNEQFF
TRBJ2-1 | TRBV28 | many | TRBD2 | TGTGCCAGCGCGGGGGGAACCTACAATGAGCAGTTCTTC | CASAGGTYNEQFF
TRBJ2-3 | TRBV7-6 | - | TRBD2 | TGTGCCAGCAGCTTAGAGCGTCCGGGACTAGTCGCAGATACGCAGTATTTT | CASSLERPGLVADTQYF
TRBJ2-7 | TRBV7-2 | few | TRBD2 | TGTGCCAGCACCCCGGGGGGGGGAAAATACGAGCAGTACTTC | CASTPGGGKYEQYF
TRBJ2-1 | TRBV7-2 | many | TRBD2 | TGTGCCAGCAGTACACCGGGCCCCGGGGGGAGCTCCTACAATGAGCAGTTCTTC | CASSTPGPGGSSYNEQFF
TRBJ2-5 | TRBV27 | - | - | TGTGCCTGCAGGGATGCAGGGGCAGGGGAGACCCAGTACTTC | CACRDAGAGETQYF
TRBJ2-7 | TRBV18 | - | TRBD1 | TGTGCCAGCTCAACCGGGACAGGGCTGGACGAGCAGTACTTC | CASSTGTGLDEQYF
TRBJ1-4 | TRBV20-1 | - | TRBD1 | TGCAGTGCAAGGACAGGGGGCGGTTTTCAATATGAAAAACTGTTTTTT | CSARTGGGFQYEKLFF
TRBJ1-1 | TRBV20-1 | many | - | TGCAGTGCTAGAGATGAGGGCCAGAACACTGAAGCTTTCTTT | CSARDEGQNTEAFF
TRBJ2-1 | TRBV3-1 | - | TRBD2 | TGTGCCAGCAGCCGTCAACTAGCGGGGGGATTCAATGAGCAGTTCTTC | CASSRQLAGGFNEQFF
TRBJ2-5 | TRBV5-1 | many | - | TGCGCCAGCAGCCCCAGCACGGAGGGGGAGACCCAGTACTTC | CASSPSTEGETQYF
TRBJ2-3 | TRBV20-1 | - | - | TGCAGTGCTAGAGTCCCGGCAGGGCGGTCCCCAGATACGCAGTATTTT | CSARVPAGRSPDTQYF
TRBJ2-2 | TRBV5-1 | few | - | TGCGCCAGCAGCTTACGGGTGTCCGGGGAGCTGTTTTTT | CASSLRVSGELFF
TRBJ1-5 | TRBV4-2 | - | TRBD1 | TGTGCCAGCAGCCGAAACCGGGACAGGGGTTTAGAACCCCAGCATTTT | CASSRNRDRGLEPQHF
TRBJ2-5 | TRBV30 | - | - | TGTGCCTGGAGTACCTTGGAGACCCAGTACTTC | CAWSTLETQYF
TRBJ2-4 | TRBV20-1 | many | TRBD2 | TGCAGTGCGAACGCGGGGGGCGGGAGTCTGGACATTCAGTACTTC | CSANAGGGSLDIQYF
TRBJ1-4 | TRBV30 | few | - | TGTGCCTGGAGTGTACGGGCCTTTGAAAAACTGTTTTTT | CAWSVRAFEKLFF
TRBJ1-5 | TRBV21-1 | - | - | TGTGCCAGCAGCGAAGCGCATTTGGACAGTAGAACCGCTTATAGCAATCAGCCCCAGCATTTT | CASSEAHLDSRTAYSNQPQHF
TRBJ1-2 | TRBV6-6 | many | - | TGTGCCAGCAGTCACCTCCCGTCAGGGGCGGACTATGGCTACACCTTC | CASSHLPSGADYGYTF
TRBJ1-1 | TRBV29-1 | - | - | TGCAGCGTTGGGGGCGTGACTGAAGCTTTCTTT | CSVGGVTEAFF
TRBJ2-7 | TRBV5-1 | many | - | TGCGCCAGCAGCCTCCGGGTCGGAGGGTCCTACGAGCAGTACTTC | CASSLRVGGSYEQYF
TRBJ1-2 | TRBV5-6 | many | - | TGTGCCAGCAGCTTGGTGGCAGATGGCTACACCTTC | CASSLVADGYTF
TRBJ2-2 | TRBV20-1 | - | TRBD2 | TGCAGTGCTAGACGAGCGGGGGGTAACACCGGGGAGCTGTTTTTT | CSARRAGGNTGELFF
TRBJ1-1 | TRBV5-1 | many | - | TGCGCCAGCAGCCCGTTTCGGGGGGCCAACACTGAAGCTTTCTTT | CASSPFRGANTEAFF
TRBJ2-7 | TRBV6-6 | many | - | TGTGCCAGCAGTTACTCGAGAGGGAGGGGGAAGACTTACGAGCAGTACTTC | CASSYSRGRGKTYEQYF
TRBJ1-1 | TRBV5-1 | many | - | TGCGCCAGCAGCCGGGCTGGGTCTGCGAACACTGAAGCTTTCTTT | CASSRAGSANTEAFF
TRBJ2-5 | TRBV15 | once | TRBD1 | TGTGCCACCAGCAGAGCCACCGGGACAGGGGTCGGGGAGCAGTACTTC | CATSRATGTGVGEQYF
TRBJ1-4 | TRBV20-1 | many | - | TGCAGTGCTTGGGGGTCGGGGGAGGCAGACTTTGGGAAACTGTTTTTT | CSAWGSGEADFGKLFF
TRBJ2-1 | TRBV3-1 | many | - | TGTGCCAGCAGCCGAGGGAGGGGGCTAGGGAATGAGCAGTTCTTC | CASSRGRGLGNEQFF
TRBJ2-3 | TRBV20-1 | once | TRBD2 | TGCAGTGCTTTCACTAGCGGCATCACAGATACGCAGTATTTT | CSAFTSGITDTQYF
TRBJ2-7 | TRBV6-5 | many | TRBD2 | TGTGCCAGCAGCACGGGGGGGGCCCTCTCCTACGAGCAGTACTTC | CASSTGGALSYEQYF
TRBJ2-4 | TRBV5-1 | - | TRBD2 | TGCGCCAGCAGCCCCGGGGCTAGCGGAGGCATTCAGTACTTC | CASSPGASGGIQYF
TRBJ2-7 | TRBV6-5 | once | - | TGTGCCAGCATGTCCTTGGCTAGCTACGAGCAGTACTTC | CASMSLASYEQYF
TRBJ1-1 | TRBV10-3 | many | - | TGTGCCATCAGTGTCGGCCATGAAGCTTTCTTT | CAISVGHEAFF
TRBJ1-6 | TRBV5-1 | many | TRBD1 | TGCGCCAGCAGCAAGGGCACAGGGGGTTCCTATAATTCACCCCTCCACTTT | CASSKGTGGSYNSPLHF